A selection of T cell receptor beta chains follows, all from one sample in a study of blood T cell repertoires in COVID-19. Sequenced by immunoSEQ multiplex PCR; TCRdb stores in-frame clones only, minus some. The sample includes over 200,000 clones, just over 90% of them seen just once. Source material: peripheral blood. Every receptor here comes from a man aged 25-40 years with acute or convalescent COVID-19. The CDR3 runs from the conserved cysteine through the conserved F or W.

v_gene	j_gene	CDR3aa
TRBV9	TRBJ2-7	CASSPQRGGFGEQYF
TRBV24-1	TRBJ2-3	CATRDRRDTQYF
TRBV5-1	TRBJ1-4	CASGASGLNNEKLFF
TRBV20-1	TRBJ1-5	CSASSGGSGDSNQPQHF
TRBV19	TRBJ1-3	CASKIGGTVTGAIYF
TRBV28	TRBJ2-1	CASSSLTGSSYNEQFF
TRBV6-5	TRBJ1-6	CASSYRLRMNSPLHF
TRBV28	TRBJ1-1	CASRQDRPNTEAFF
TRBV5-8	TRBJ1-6	CASSFARGSPLHF
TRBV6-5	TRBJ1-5	CASSLKPGGNQPQHF
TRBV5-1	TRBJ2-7	CASSLGGRWAYEQYF
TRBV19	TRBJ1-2	CASSDQGSTYYGYTF
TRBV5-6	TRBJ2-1	CASSTRGLVLNEQFF
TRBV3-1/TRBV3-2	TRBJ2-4	CASSSRGQGRSRYF
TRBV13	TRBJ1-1	CASSPGTPNTEAFF
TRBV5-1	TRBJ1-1	CASSQQTPGQGTEAFF
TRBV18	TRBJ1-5	CASSREVDQPQHF
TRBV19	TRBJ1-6	CASSIGGTGHSPLHF
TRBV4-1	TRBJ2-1	CASSLPMASGGKNEQFF
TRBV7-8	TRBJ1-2	CASSLVTGGAVF
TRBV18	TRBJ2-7	CASSNLRPTGLDSYEQYF
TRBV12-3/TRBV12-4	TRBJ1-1	CASGTPNTEAFF
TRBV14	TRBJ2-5	CASSIIAGVTQYF
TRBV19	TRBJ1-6	CASSSDRGYVSPLHF
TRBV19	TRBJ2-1	CASSIVGGLYNEQFF
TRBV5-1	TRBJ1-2	CASSPEGQGRHGYTF
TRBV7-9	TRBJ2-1	CASGQGANNEQFF
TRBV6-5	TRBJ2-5	CASRQYRDAGTQYF
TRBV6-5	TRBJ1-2	CASSYPMPPGTDGYTF
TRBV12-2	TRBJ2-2	CASRSPISSGRVAGELFF
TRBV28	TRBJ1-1	CASLGRRWQGGAFF